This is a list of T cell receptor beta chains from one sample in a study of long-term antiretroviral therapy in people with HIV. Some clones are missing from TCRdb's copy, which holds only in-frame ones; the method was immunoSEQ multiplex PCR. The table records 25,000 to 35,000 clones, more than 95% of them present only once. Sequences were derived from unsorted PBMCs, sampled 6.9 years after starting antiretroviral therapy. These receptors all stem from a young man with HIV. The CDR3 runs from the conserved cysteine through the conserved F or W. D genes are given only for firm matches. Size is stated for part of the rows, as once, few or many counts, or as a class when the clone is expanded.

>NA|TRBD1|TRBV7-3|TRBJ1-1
TGTGCCAGCAGCTTGACAGCGACAGGGGGCGGCACTGAAGCTTTCTTT
CASSLTATGGGTEAFF
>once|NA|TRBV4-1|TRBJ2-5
TGCGCCAGCAGCTACGGGCCTACCCCTGGGGAGACCCAGTACTTC
CASSYGPTPGETQYF
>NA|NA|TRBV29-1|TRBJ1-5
TGCAGCGTTGGCACCCTGGGACAGCCCCAGCATTTT
CSVGTLGQPQHF
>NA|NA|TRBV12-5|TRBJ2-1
TGTGCTAGTGGTTTGGAATCCTACAATGAGCAGTTCTTC
CASGLESYNEQFF
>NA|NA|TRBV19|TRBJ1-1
TGTGCCAGTAGTACCCCCCAGGGGCGCGAGGCTGAAGCTTTCTTT
CASSTPQGREAEAFF
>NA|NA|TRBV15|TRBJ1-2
TGTGCCACCAGCAGAGTATTAGTACCTAGCTATGGCTACACCTTC
CATSRVLVPSYGYTF
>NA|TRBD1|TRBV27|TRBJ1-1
TGTGCCAGCAGTTTAGACAGGGCCTGGGGGTCGGGCACTGAAGCTTTCTTT
CASSLDRAWGSGTEAFF
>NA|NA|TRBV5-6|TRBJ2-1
TGTGCCAGCAGCCCCGCAGGAGCGAATGAGCAGTTCTTC
CASSPAGANEQFF
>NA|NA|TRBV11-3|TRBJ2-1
TGTGCCAGCAGCTCACGGACAGCGACGGTCGGTGAGCAGTTCTTC
CASSSRTATVGEQFF
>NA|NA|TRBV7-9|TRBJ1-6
TGTGCCAGCAGCTCAGCAGGGTCCCACTATAATTCACCCCTCCACTTT
CASSSAGSHYNSPLHF
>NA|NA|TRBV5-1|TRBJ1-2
TGCGCCAGCAGCTCGGGGGGGGTAAACTATGGCTACACCTTC
CASSSGGVNYGYTF
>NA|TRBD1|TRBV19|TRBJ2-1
TGTGCCAGTAATAGACAGGGCTCCTACAATGAGCAGTTCTTC
CASNRQGSYNEQFF
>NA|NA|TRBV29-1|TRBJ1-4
TGCGGCGTTGGACAGCGAAATGAAAAACTGTTTTTT
CGVGQRNEKLFF
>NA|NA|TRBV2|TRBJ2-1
TGTGCCAGCACTTTAGCGGACAATGAGCAGTTCTTC
CASTLADNEQFF
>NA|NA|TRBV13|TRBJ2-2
TGTGCCAGCAGCTTAGGTTTGAACACCGGGGAGCTGTTTTTT
CASSLGLNTGELFF
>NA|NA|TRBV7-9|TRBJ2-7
TGTGCCAGCAGCTTATCCGAGGGGACCTACGAGCAGTACTTC
CASSLSEGTYEQYF
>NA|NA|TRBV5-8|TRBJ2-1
TGTGCCAGCAACCTCGGGCCGTACAATGAGCAGTTCTTC
CASNLGPYNEQFF
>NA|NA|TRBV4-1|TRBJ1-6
TGCGCCAGCAGCCAAGAGGCCAGGGATAATTCACCCCTCCACTTT
CASSQEARDNSPLHF
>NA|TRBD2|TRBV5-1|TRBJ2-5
TGCGCCAGCAGCTTCCGGACTAGCGGGGGGAGACGAGAGACCCAGTACTTC
CASSFRTSGGRRETQYF
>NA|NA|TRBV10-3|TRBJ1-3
TGTGCCACGGGACCCACGGGAGGGAACACCATATATTTT
CATGPTGGNTIYF
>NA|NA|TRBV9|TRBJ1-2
TGTGCCAGCACCGGTCTTGAACGAGGCTACACCTTC
CASTGLERGYTF
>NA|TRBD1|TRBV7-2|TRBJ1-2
TGTGCCAGCAGCCTTCAAGGGACAGGGGTAGGTGGCTACACCTTC
CASSLQGTGVGGYTF
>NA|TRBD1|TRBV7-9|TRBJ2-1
TGTGCCAGCAGCCAGGACAGGTTAGGCTACAATGAGCAGTTCTTC
CASSQDRLGYNEQFF
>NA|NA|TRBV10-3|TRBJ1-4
TGTGCCATCAGTGAGTCAGCTAATGAAAAACTGTTTTTT
CAISESANEKLFF
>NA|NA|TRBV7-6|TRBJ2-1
TGTGCCAGCAGCTTAGCGGGGGGGCCTACTCAGCAGTTCTTC
CASSLAGGPTQQFF
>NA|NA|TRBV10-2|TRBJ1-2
TGCGCCAGCAGTGAAGGTCCCGGGTACTATGGCTACACCTTC
CASSEGPGYYGYTF
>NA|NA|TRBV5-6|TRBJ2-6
TGTGCCAGCAGCTTGGAAGCGCCAGAGGGGGCCAACGTCCTGACTTTC
CASSLEAPEGANVLTF
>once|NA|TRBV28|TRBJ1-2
TGTGCCAGCAGTTCCCACGACCTCTATGGCTACACCTTC
CASSSHDLYGYTF
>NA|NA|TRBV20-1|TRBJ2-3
TGCAGTGCTCGAACGCCAGATACGCAGTATTTT
CSARTPDTQYF
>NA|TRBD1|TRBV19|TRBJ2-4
TGTGCCAGTAGCCTGACAGGGCGGGCCATTCAGTACTTC
CASSLTGRAIQYF
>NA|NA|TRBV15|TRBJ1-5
TGTGCCACCAGCAGAGATTTGGATCAGCCCCAGCATTTT
CATSRDLDQPQHF
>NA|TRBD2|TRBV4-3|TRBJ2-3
TGCGCCAGCAGCCAAGAAACAGCGGGAGGGCCGGAAGATACGCAGTATTTT
CASSQETAGGPEDTQYF
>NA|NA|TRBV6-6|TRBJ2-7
TGTGCCAGCAGTTTACGGGACACCTACGAGCAGTACTTC
CASSLRDTYEQYF
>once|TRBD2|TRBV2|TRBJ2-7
TGTGCCAGCAGGAGCGGGGTCTCCTACGAGCAGTACTTC
CASRSGVSYEQYF
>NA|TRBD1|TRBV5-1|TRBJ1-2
TGCGCCAGCAGCCCTTTCAGTGGACAGGATATAACCTTC
CASSPFSGQDITF
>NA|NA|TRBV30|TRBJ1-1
TGTGCCTGGGCCCTAAGGGTAGGGACTGAAGCTTTCTTT
CAWALRVGTEAFF
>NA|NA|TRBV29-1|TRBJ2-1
TGCAGCGTAACCACGAATGAGCAGTTCTTC
CSVTTNEQFF
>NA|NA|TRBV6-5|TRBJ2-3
TGTGCCAGCAGGGGAACTAGCACAGATACGCAGTATTTT
CASRGTSTDTQYF
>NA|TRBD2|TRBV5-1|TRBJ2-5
TGCGCCAGCAGCCCGGGGGGGACTAGCGGGATTTTCCAAGAGACCCAGTACTTC
CASSPGGTSGIFQETQYF
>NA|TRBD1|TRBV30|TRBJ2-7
TGTGCCTGGAGTCCCCAACAGGGGGTGCAGTACTTC
CAWSPQQGVQYF
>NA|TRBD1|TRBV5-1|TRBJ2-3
TGCGCCAGCGAACTACGAGGGGGCGGTGTCACAGATACGCAGTATTTT
CASELRGGGVTDTQYF
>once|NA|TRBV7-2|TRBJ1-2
TGTGCCAGCAGCCTCTCGGGGAATTCTAACTATGGCTACACCTTC
CASSLSGNSNYGYTF
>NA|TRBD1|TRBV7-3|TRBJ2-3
TGTGCCAGCAGCTTAAGCGGGACAGGGCTTGATACGCAGTATTTT
CASSLSGTGLDTQYF
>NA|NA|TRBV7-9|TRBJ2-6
TGTGCCACCGGGGGGCTTGAGGCTGGGGCCAACGTCCTGACTTTC
CATGGLEAGANVLTF
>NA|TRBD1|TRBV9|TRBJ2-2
TGTGCCAGCAGCGCGACAGGGTTTCATAGGGCCGGGGAGCTGTTTTTT
CASSATGFHRAGELFF
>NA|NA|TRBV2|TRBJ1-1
TGTGCCAGCAGTGCTTACACCACTGAAGCTTTCTTT
CASSAYTTEAFF
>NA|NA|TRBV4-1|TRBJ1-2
TGCGCCAGCAGCCAAGATCAAGGTCCGGGGTCCTATGGCTACACCTTC
CASSQDQGPGSYGYTF
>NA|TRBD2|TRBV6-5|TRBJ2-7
TGTGCCAGCAAGACCCAGCGGGACTCCTACGAGCAGTACTTC
CASKTQRDSYEQYF
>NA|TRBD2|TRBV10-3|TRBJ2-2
TGTGCCATCCAGACTAGCGGGAGGCCGAACACCGGGGAGCTGTTTTTT
CAIQTSGRPNTGELFF
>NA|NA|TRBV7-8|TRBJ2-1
TGTGCCAGCAGCTTATCAGGCGTGTACAATGAGCAGTTCTTC
CASSLSGVYNEQFF
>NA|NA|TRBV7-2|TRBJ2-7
TGTGCCAGCAGCTTAGGGGGTACCGTAGGGCGCGAGCAGTACTTC
CASSLGGTVGREQYF
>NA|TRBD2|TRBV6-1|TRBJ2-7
TGTGCCAGCCGGGGGGGGGATTGGTACGAGCAGTACTTC
CASRGGDWYEQYF
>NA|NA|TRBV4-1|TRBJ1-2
TGCGCCAGCAGCCAAGCGGGGAGGGGCAATGGCTACACCTTC
CASSQAGRGNGYTF
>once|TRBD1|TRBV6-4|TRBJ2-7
TGTGCCAGCAGTGGAGGGGGCCCCTTTCCCTACGAGCAGTACTTC
CASSGGGPFPYEQYF
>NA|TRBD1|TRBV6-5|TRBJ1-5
TGTGCCAGCAGTCGGACAGGTCAGCCCCAGCATTTT
CASSRTGQPQHF
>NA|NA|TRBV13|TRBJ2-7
TGTGCCAGCAGCTCCCCCGGCCCCCAGGACGAGCAGTACTTC
CASSSPGPQDEQYF
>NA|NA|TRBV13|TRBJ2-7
TGTGCCAGCAGCCCGCGCAATGGGGTAGATGAGCAGTACTTC
CASSPRNGVDEQYF
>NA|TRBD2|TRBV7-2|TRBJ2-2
TGTGCCAGCAGTTGGACTAGCGGGGGTCCTTTCACCGGGGAGCTGTTTTTT
CASSWTSGGPFTGELFF
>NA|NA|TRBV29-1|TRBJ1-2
TGCAGCGTTGTTTGGCCGGGGCACGGCTACACCTTC
CSVVWPGHGYTF
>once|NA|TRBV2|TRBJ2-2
TGTGCCAGCACCCCCCTTCGAGCCACCGGGGAGCTGTTTTTT
CASTPLRATGELFF